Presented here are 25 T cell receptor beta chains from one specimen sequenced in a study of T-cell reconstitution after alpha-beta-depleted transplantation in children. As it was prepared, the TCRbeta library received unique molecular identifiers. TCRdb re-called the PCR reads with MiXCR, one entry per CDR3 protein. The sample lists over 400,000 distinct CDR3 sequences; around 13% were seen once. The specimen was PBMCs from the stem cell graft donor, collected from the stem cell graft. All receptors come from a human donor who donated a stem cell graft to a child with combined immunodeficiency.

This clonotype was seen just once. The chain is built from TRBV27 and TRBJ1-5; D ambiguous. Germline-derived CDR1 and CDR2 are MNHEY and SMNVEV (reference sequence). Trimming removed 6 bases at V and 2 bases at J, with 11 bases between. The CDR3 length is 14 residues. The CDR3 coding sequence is TGTGCCAGCAGCCCCCTTGGGGGCAATCAGCCCCAGCATTTT. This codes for CASSPLGGNQPQHF.

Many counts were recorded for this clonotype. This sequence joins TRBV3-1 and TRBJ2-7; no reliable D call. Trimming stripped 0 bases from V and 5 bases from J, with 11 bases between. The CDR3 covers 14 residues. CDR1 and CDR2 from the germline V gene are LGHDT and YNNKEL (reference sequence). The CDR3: CASSQDLVTNEQYF. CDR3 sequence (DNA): TGTGCCAGCAGCCAAGATCTAGTCACGAACGAGCAGTACTTC.

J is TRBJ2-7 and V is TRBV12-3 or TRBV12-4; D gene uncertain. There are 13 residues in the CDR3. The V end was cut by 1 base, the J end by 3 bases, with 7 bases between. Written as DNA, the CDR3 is TGTGCCAGCAGTTTAGTCACAGTCTACGAGCAGTACTTC. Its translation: CASSLVTVYEQYF.

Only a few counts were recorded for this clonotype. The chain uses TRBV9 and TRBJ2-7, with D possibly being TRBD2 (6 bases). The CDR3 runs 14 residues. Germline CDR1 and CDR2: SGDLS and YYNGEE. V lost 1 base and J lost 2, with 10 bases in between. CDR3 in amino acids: CASSVHGGAYEQYF. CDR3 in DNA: TGTGCCAGCAGCGTACACGGGGGAGCCTACGAGCAGTACTTC. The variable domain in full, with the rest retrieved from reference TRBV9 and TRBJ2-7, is DSGVTQTPKHLITATGQRVTLRCSPRSGDLSVYWYQQSLDQGLQFLIQYYNGEERAKGNILERFSAQQFPDLHSELNLSSLELGDSALYFCASSVHGGAYEQYFGPGTRLTVT.

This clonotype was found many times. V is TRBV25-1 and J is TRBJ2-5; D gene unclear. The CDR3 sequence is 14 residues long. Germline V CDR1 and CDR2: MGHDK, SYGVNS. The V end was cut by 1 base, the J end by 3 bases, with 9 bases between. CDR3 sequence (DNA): TGTGCCAGCAGTGAATGGCCCAGTAAAGAGACCCAGTACTTC. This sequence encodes CASSEWPSKETQYF.

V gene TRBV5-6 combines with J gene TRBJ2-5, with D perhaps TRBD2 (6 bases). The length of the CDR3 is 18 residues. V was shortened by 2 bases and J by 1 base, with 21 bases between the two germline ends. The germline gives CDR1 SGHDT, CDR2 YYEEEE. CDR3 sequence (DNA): TGTGCCAGCAGCTTCCCTTCCGCGGGGCAGGCGGTCCAAGAGACCCAGTACTTC. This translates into CASSFPSAGQAVQETQYF.

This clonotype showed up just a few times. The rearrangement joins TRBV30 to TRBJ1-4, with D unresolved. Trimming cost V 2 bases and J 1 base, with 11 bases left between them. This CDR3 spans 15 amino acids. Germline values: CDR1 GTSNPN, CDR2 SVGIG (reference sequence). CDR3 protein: CAWSPSLGTNEKLFF. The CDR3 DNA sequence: TGTGCCTGGAGTCCATCTTTAGGAACTAATGAAAAACTGTTTTTT.

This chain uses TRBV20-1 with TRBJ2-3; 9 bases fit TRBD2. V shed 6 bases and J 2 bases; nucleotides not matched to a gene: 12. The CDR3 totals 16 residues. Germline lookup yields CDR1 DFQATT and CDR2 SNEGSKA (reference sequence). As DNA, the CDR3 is TGCAGTGCCAACTACCCTAGCGGGGAAATCACAGATACGCAGTATTTT. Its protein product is CSANYPSGEITDTQYF.

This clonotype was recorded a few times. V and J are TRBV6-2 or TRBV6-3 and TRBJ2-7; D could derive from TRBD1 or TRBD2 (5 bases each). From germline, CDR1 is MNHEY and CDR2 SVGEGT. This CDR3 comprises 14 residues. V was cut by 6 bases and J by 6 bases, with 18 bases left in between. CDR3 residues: CASRPGPIRFEQYF. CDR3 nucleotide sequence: TGTGCCAGCAGGCCGGGACCCATACGTTTCGAGCAGTACTTC.

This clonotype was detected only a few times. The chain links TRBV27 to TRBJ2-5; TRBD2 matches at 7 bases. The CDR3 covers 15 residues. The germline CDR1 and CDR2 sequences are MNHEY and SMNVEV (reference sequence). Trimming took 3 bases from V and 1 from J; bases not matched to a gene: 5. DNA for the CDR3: TGTGCCAGCAGTTTGGGGGGGTTCCCCCAAGAGACCCAGTACTTC. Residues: CASSLGGFPQETQYF.

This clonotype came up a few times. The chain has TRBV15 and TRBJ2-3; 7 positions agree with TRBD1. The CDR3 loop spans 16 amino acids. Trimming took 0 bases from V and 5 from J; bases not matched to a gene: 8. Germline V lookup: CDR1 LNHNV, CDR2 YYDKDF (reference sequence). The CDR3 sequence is CATSRDQTGTIDTQYF. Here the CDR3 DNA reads TGTGCCACCAGCAGAGACCAGACAGGGACAATAGATACGCAGTATTTT.

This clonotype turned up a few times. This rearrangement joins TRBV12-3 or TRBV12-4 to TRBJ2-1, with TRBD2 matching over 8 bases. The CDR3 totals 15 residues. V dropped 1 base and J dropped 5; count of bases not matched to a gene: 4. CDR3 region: CASSLGSGAHNEQFF. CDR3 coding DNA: TGTGCCAGCAGTTTAGGTAGCGGGGCCCACAATGAGCAGTTCTTC.

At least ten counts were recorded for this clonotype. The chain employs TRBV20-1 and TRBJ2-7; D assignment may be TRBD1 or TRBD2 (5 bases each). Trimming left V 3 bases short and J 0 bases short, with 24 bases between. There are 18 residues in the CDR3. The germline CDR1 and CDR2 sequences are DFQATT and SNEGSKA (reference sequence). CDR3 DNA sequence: TGCAGTGCTAGCCCACGGTCTTGGTACAAGGGGAGCTCCTACGAGCAGTACTTC. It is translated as CSASPRSWYKGSSYEQYF.

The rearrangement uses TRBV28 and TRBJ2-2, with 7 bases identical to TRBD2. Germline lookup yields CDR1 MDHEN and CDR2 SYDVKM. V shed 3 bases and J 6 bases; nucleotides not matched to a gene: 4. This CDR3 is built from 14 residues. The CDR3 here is CASSFVGRAGELFF. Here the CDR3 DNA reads TGTGCCAGCAGTTTCGTGGGGAGGGCCGGGGAGCTGTTTTTT.

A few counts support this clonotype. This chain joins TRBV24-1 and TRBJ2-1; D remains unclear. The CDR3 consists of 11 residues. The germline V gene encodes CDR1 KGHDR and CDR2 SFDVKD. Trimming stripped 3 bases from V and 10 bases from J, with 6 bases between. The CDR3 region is CATSDRREQFF. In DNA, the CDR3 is TGTGCCACCAGTGATAGGCGGGAGCAGTTCTTC.

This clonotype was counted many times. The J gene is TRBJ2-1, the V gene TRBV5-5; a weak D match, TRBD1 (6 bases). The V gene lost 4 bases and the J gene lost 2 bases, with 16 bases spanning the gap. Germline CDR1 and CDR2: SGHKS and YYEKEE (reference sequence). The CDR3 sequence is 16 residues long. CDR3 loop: CASSAPGVRPYNEQFF. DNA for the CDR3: TGTGCCAGCAGCGCCCCAGGGGTAAGGCCCTACAATGAGCAGTTCTTC.

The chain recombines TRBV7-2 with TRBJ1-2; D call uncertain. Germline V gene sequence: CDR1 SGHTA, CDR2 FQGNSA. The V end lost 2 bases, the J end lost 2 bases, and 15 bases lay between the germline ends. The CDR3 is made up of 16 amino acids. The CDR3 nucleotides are TGTGCCAGCAGCTTAATTGCCTTGGATGTAAACTATGGCTACACCTTC. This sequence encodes CASSLIALDVNYGYTF. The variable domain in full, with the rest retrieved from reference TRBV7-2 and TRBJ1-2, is GAGVSQSPSNKVTEKGKDVELRCDPISGHTALYWYRQSLGQGLEFLIYFQGNSAPDKSGLPSDRFSAERTGGSVSTLTIQRTQQEDSAVYLCASSLIALDVNYGYTFGSGTRLTVV.

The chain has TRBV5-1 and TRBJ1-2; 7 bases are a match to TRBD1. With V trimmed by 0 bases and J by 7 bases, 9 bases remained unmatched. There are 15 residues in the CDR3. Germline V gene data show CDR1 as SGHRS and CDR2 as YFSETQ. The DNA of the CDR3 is TGCGCCAGCAGCTTGGACTCAACAGGGGTTCCTGGCTACACCTTC. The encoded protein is CASSLDSTGVPGYTF.

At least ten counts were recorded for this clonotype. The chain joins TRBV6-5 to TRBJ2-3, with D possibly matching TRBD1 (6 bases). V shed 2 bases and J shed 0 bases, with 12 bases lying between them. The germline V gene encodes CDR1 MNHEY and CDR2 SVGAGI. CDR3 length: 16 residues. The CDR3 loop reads CASSYLRTASTDTQYF. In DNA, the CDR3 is TGTGCCAGCAGTTACCTTCGGACAGCTAGCACAGATACGCAGTATTTT.

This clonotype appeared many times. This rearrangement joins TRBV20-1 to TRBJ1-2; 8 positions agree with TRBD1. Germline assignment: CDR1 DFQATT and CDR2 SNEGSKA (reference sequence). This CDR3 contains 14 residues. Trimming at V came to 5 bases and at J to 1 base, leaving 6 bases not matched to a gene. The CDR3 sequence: CSASGTGHNYGYTF. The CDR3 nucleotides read TGCAGTGCTTCCGGGACAGGTCATAACTATGGCTACACCTTC.

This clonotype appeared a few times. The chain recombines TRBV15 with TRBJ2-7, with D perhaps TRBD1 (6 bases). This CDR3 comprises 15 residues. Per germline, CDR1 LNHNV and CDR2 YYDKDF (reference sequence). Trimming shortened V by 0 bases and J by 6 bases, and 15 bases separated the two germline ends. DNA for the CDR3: TGTGCCACCAGCAGAGATAGGGGCAGGGGCGGCGAGCAGTACTTC. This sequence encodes CATSRDRGRGGEQYF.

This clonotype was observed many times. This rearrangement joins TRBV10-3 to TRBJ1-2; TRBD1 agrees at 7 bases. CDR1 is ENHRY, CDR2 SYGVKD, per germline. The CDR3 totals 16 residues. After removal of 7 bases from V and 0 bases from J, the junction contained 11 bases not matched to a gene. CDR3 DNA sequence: TGTGCCATCACGGCGTTCGGGACAGTGACTAACTATGGCTACACCTTC. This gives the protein CAITAFGTVTNYGYTF.

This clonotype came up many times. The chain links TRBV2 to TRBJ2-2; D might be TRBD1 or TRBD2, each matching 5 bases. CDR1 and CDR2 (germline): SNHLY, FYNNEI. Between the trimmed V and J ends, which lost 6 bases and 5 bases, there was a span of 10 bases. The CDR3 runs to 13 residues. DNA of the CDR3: TGTGCCAGCAGGGAGGACACGACCGGGGAGCTGTTTTTT. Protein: CASREDTTGELFF.

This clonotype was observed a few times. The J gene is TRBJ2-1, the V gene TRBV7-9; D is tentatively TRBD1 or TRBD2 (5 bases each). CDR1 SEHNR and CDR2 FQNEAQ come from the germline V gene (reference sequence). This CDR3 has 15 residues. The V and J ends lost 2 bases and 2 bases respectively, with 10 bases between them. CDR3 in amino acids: CASSLSQEAYNEQFF. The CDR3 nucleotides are TGTGCCAGCAGCTTATCACAGGAGGCCTACAATGAGCAGTTCTTC.

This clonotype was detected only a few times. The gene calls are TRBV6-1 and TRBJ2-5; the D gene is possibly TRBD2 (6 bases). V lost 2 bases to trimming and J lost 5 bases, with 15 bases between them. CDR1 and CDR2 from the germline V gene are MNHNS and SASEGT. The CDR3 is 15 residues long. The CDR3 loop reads CASSEKDYEGETQYF. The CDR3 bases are TGTGCCAGCAGTGAAAAGGACTATGAAGGGGAGACCCAGTACTTC.